This TCR beta chain came from a study of OX40 agonist ivuxolimab in advanced cancers. Germline CDR1 and CDR2: MNHEY and SVGAGI. Trimming took 10 bases from V and 0 from J; bases not matched to a gene: 9. This CDR3 contains 14 residues. The protocol was immunoSEQ multiplex PCR, while the TCRdb copy is restricted to in-frame clones and leaves out a portion. The sample carries about 68,000 clones, roughly nine tenths recorded once. The sample was CD4+ or CD8+ T cells sorted from blood, taken in a trial of the OX40 agonist ivuxolimab. The genes are TRBV6-5 and TRBJ2-7; 7 positions match TRBD1. The clonotype was recovered from an adult with an advanced solid tumor such as melanoma, head and neck, liver or kidney cancer. The CDR3 DNA is TGTGCCACCAGCCTACAGGGGAGCTCCTACGAGCAGTACTTC. This codes for CATSLQGSSYEQYF.